The next 5 T cell receptor beta chains were all read from a single sample in a study of blood T cell repertoires in COVID-19. The protocol was immunoSEQ multiplex PCR, while the TCRdb copy is restricted to in-frame clones and leaves out a portion. Of more than 350,000 clones detected, about 90% appear once; the ten largest clones hold 8.5% to 12%. Sequenced: peripheral blood. These receptors all stem from a woman aged 25 to 39 with COVID-19, enrolled during active disease.

CDR3 nucleotide sequence: TGTGCCAGCAGTGAAACAGCGGGGGGCACAGATACGCAGTATTTT. This codes for CASSETAGGTDTQYF. The chain links TRBV6-1 to TRBJ2-3, with TRBD2 identical over 8 bases. The germline gives CDR1 MNHNS, CDR2 SASEGT. The junction had 2 bases not matched to a gene; V was cut back by 2 bases and J by 1 base. The CDR3 covers 15 residues.

The chain carries TRBV15 and TRBJ2-7; 7 bases match TRBD2. Germline V gene data show CDR1 as LNHNV and CDR2 as YYDKDF (reference sequence). The CDR3 has 17 residues. J lost 5 bases, V lost 4 bases, and 17 bases had no gene match. CDR3 nucleotide sequence: TGTGCCACCAGCAATCGGGAGGCGGGCGGGACTTACAACGAGCAGTACTTC. Encoded protein: CATSNREAGGTYNEQYF.

This clone occurred once. The chain links TRBV18 to TRBJ1-3; no reliable D call. The CDR3 is made up of 14 amino acids. Germline values: CDR1 KGHSH, CDR2 LQKENI. V lost 0 bases and J lost 3, with 6 bases in between. CDR3 DNA: TGTGCCAGCTCACCACCCGGGGATGGAAACACCATATATTTT. It yields the protein CASSPPGDGNTIYF.

This clone has just one count. V gene TRBV9 combines with J gene TRBJ1-3; 8 nucleotides agree with TRBD1. With V trimmed by 3 bases and J by 2 bases, 4 bases remained unmatched. CDR3 length: 15 amino acids. Germline CDR1 is SGDLS and CDR2 is YYNGEE. CDR3 nucleotide sequence: TGTGCCAGCAGCGCATTACAGGGGGCTGGAAACACCATATATTTT. Translated: CASSALQGAGNTIYF.

This clone occurred once. In DNA form, the CDR3 reads TGTGCCAGCAGTACAGAAAACACTGAAGCTTTCTTT. Protein sequence: CASSTENTEAFF. The rearrangement links TRBV12-3 or TRBV12-4 to TRBJ1-1; D uncertain. The CDR3 extends over 12 amino acids. Trimming pared 5 bases from V and 2 bases from J, leaving 6 bases between.